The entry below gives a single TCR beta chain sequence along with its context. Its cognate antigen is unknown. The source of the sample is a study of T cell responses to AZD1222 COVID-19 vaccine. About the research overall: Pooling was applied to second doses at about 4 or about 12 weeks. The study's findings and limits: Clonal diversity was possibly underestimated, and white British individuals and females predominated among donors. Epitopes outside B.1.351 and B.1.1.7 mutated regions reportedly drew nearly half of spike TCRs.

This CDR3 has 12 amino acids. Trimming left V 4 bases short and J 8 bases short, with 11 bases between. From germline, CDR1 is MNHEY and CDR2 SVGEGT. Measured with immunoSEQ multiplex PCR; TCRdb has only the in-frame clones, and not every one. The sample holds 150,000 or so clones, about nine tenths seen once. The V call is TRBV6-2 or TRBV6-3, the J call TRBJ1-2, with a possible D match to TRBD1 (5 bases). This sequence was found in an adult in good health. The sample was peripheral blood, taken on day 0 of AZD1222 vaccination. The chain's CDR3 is CASSWDGWGYTF. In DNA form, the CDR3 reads TGTGCCAGCAGTTGGGACGGTTGGGGCTACACCTTC.